The sequence of this T cell receptor (beta chain) was determined in a study of technical replicates of blood from several donors. Here immunoSEQ multiplex PCR was the method, and the copy in TCRdb shows in-frame clones only, minus some. The sample includes 75,000 to 95,000 clones, about 91% seen only once; the top ten take roughly 0.38%. Specimen: T cells isolated from PBMCs. The source is a human donor in good health.

CDR3 sequence reads: CASSSLPGLAGENEQFF. The CDR3 nucleotides are TGTGCCAGCAGTTCCTTACCGGGACTAGCGGGAGAGAATGAGCAGTTCTTC. The chain combines TRBV27 with TRBJ2-1, with 14 bases aligning to TRBD2. The CDR3 is made up of 17 amino acids. The germline V gene encodes CDR1 MNHEY and CDR2 SMNVEV (reference sequence). V was pared by 4 bases and J by 7 bases, with 9 bases of the junction left unmatched.